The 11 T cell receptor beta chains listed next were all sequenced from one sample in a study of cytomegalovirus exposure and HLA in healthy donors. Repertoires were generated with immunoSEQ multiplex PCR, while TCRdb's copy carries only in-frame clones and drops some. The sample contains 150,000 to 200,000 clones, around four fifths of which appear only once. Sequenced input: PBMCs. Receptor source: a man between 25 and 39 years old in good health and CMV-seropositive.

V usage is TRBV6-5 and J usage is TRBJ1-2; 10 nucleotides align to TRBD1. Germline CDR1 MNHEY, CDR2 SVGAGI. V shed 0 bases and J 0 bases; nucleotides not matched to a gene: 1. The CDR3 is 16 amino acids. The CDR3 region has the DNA TGTGCCAGCAGTTACTCCGGGACAGGGGCTAACTATGGCTACACCTTC. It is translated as CASSYSGTGANYGYTF.

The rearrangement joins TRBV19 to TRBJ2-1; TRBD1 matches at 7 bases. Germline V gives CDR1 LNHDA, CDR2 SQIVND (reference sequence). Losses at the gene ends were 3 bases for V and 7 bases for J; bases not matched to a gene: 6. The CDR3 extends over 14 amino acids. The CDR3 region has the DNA TGTGCCAGTAGTATTGAGACAGGGATGAATGAGCAGTTCTTC. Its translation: CASSIETGMNEQFF.

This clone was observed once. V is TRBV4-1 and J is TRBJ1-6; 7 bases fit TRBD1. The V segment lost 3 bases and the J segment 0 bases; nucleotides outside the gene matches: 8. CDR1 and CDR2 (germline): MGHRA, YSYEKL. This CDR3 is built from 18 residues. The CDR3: CASSQGTAPSSYNSPLHF. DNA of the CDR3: TGCGCCAGCAGCCAGGGGACAGCTCCTAGCTCCTATAATTCACCCCTCCACTTT.

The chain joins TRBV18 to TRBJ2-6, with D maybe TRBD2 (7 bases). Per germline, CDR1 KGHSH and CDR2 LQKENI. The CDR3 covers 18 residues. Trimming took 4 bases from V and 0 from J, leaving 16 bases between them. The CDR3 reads CASSQGGGTSSGANVLTF. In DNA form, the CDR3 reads TGTGCCAGCTCACAAGGGGGGGGAACGAGCTCTGGGGCCAACGTCCTGACTTTC.

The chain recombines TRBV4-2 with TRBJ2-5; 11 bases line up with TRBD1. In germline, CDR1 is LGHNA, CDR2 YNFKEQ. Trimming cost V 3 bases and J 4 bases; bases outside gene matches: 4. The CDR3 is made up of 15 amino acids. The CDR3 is CASSHGQGAGETQYF. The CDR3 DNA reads TGTGCCAGCAGCCACGGACAGGGGGCTGGAGAGACCCAGTACTTC.

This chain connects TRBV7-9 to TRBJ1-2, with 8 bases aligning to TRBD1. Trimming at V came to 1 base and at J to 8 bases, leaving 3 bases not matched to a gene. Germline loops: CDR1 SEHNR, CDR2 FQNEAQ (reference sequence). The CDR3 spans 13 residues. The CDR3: CASSLGTGNGYTF. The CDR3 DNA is TGTGCCAGCAGCTTAGGGACAGGGAACGGCTACACCTTC.

The CDR3 protein is CATSKTLGTGHQPQHF. The CDR3 DNA reads TGTGCCACCAGCAAAACCCTCGGGACAGGCCATCAGCCCCAGCATTTT. The chain links TRBV15 to TRBJ1-5; 8 nucleotides agree with TRBD1. CDR1 and CDR2 from the germline V gene are LNHNV and YYDKDF (reference sequence). CDR3 length equals 16 residues. With 4 bases clipped from V and 5 bases from J, the junction kept 10 bases outside the gene matches.

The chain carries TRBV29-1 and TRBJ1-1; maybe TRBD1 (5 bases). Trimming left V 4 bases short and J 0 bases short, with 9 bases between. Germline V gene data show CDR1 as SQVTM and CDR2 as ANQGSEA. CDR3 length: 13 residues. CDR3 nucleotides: TGCAGCGTTGTTGGACATTTGAACACTGAAGCTTTCTTT. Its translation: CSVVGHLNTEAFF.

The CDR3 reads CASSIYSPDTQYF. CDR3 coding DNA: TGTGCCAGTAGTATCTACAGCCCAGATACGCAGTATTTT. The rearrangement links TRBV19 to TRBJ2-3; D remains ambiguous. Trimming shortened V by 3 bases and J by 4 bases, and 8 bases separated the two germline ends. This CDR3 has 13 residues. Per germline, CDR1 LNHDA and CDR2 SQIVND (reference sequence).

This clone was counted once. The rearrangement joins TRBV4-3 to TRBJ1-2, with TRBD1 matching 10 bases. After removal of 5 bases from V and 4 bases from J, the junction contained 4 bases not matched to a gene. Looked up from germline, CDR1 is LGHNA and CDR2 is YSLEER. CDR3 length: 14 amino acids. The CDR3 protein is CASSAGQGSYGYTF. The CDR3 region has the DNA TGCGCCAGCAGCGCGGGACAGGGGAGCTATGGCTACACCTTC.

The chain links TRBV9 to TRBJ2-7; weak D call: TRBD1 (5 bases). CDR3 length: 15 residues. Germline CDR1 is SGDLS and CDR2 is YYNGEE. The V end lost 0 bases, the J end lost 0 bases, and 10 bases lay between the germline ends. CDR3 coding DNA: TGTGCCAGCAGCGTAGGGGGCCCCAGCTCCTACGAGCAGTACTTC. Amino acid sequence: CASSVGGPSSYEQYF.